This T cell receptor (beta chain) was captured by sequencing in a study of CDR3 diversity in severe acne. TCRdb ran MiXCR on the PCR reads and lists one entry per CDR3 protein. Of more than 80,000 distinct CDR3 sequences detected, about half appear once; the ten largest clones hold around a tenth. This clonotype was counted many times. The CDR3 runs to 16 residues. Germline CDR1 is LNHDA and CDR2 is SQIVND (reference sequence). V was clipped by 6 bases and J by 2 bases, with 19 bases between them. The sequence was obtained from a male donor with severe acne vulgaris. The rearrangement joins TRBV19 to TRBJ1-2, with D uncertain. The material sequenced was blood. The CDR3 protein is CASSPSLPGQNYGYTF. DNA of the CDR3: TGTGCCAGTAGCCCATCCCTACCTGGGCAGAACTATGGCTACACCTTC.